The clone carrying this T cell receptor (beta chain) appeared a few times. The method was immunoSEQ multiplex PCR; TCRdb's version includes in-frame clones alone and lacks a portion of them. The sample has about 56,000 clones; more than 90% are singletons. The data belong to a study of technical replicates of blood from a handful of donors. CDR3 length equals 13 residues. V was pared by 2 bases and J by 4 bases, with 8 bases between. Germline V gene lookup returns CDR1 SNHLY and CDR2 FYNNEI. The clonotype was recovered from a human donor in good health. Some clones in this sample may be carry-over from other donors' samples. The chain employs TRBV2 and TRBJ1-1; D may be TRBD1 (5 bases). The specimen sequenced was PBMCs. CDR3 in DNA: TGTGCCAGCAGTGAAAGGGGAGGCACTGAAGCTTTCTTT. Amino acids: CASSERGGTEAFF.